This T cell receptor (beta chain) was documented in a study of blood T cell repertoires in COVID-19. Study-level background: From T cells, B-cell-depleted T cells, or PBMCs came the material, which was cDNA or gDNA.

Here immunoSEQ multiplex PCR was the method, and the copy in TCRdb shows in-frame clones only, minus some. The table includes around 450,000 clones, around 90% detected once. This clone was observed once. The source material was PBMCs or T cells enriched from blood (not recorded which). The receptor was derived from a woman between 18 and 29 years old with acute COVID-19.

The CDR3, as DNA: TGTGCCAGCAGCCAAAATTCGGGCTACGAGCAGTACTTC. It yields the protein CASSQNSGYEQYF. The chain has TRBV3-1 (or the pseudogene TRBV3-2) and TRBJ2-7; the D is unclear. Per germline, CDR1 LGHDT and CDR2 YNNKEL (reference sequence). The V gene lost 2 bases and the J gene lost 3 bases, with 8 bases spanning the gap. CDR3 length: 13 amino acids.